Sequencing of this TCR beta chain was carried out in a study of neurological immune-mediated disorders. Study observations and caveats: Multiple sclerosis patients had less TCR clonal expansion than even healthy controls, unlike HTLV-1-associated myelopathy.

A 10-nucleotide random UMI tagged transcripts in template-switch 5'RACE cDNA synthesis. TCRdb itself ran the 5' RACE reads through MiXCR, one entry per CDR3 protein. The data contain roughly 56,000 distinct CDR3 sequences, roughly 10% of them seen just once; the ten biggest clones take up approximately 1.8%. Between the trimmed V and J ends, which lost 1 base and 2 bases, there was a span of 8 bases. Germline lookup yields CDR1 DFQATT and CDR2 SNEGSKA (reference sequence). CDR3 length: 13 amino acids. This clonotype was observed many times. The antigen is not known. The specimen was PBMCs. This TCR was sampled from a man aged 55 to 70 in good health. The V and J genes are TRBV20-1 and TRBJ1-1, with D uncertain. The DNA of the CDR3 is TGCAGTGCTAGAGTAGCAGTTAACACTGAAGCTTTCTTT. The encoded protein is CSARVAVNTEAFF.